Sequencing of this T cell receptor beta chain was carried out in a study of blood T cell repertoires in COVID-19. Study as a whole: Samples came from the United States, Italy and Spain, spanning acute and convalescent COVID-19. Sources were T cells, B-cell-depleted T cells, or PBMCs; the material itself was cDNA or gDNA.

The CDR3 contains 14 residues. V dropped 0 bases and J dropped 4 bases, with 10 bases sitting between them. Germline V gene lookup returns CDR1 SGHRS and CDR2 YFSETQ. In the study's own analysis: The assay estimated nucleated cells by amplifying reference gene primers. Here immunoSEQ multiplex PCR was the method, and the copy in TCRdb shows in-frame clones only, minus some. V and J calls plus clone size are reproduced from that table; the DNA served to infer D and trimming. The sample holds fewer than 150,000 clones, around 86% seen once. The source is an elderly woman with acute or convalescent COVID-19. The chain has TRBV5-1 and TRBJ2-5, with D possibly TRBD1 on 6 matching bases. The material sequenced was peripheral blood. As DNA, the CDR3 is TGCGCCAGCAGCTTGGGGGGGCGAGGAGAGACCCAGTACTTC. Its translation is CASSLGGRGETQYF.